One and the same sample provided the 5 T cell receptor beta chains below, sequenced in a study of blood T cell repertoires in COVID-19. Assay used: immunoSEQ multiplex PCR; TCRdb lists only in-frame clones, some missing. The sample lists around 340,000 clones, roughly nine tenths occurring once. Sequenced input: peripheral blood. These receptors all come from a woman in her fifties or sixties with COVID-19, enrolled during active disease.

The chain is built from TRBV7-3 and TRBJ2-7, with a weak D call TRBD2 (6 bases). V was clipped by 2 bases and J by 4 bases, with 15 bases between them. The CDR3 is 15 residues long. The germline gives CDR1 SGHTA, CDR2 FQGTGA. The CDR3 DNA reads TGTGCCAGCAGCTTAGGAGGGAGTGGTCGTTACGAGCAGTACTTC. This encodes CASSLGGSGRYEQYF.

The genes are TRBV10-3 and TRBJ1-1; D gene unclear. With 2 bases removed from V and 0 bases from J, the gap between germline ends came to 7 bases. CDR1 and CDR2 (germline): ENHRY, SYGVKD. The CDR3 sequence is 14 residues long. In nucleotides, the CDR3 is TGTGCCATCAGTGAGGGTCAGTTGAACACTGAAGCTTTCTTT. Translated: CAISEGQLNTEAFF.

The V gene is TRBV5-1, the J gene TRBJ2-5, with TRBD2 matching 9 bases. This CDR3 has 15 amino acids. J lost 1 base, V lost 4 bases, and 5 bases had no gene match. Germline assignment: CDR1 SGHRS and CDR2 YFSETQ. The CDR3: CASSPLAGAQETQYF. In nucleotides, the CDR3 is TGCGCCAGCAGCCCCTTAGCGGGGGCCCAAGAGACCCAGTACTTC.

The V call is TRBV6-6, the J call TRBJ1-1; the D gene is possibly TRBD1 (5 bases). The CDR3 extends over 13 amino acids. The V end lost 6 bases, the J end lost 2 bases, and 10 bases lay between the germline ends. The V gene's germline CDR1 is MNHNY and CDR2 SVGAGI (reference sequence). CDR3 DNA: TGTGCCAGCAGCCTGACAGTCAACACTGAAGCTTTCTTT. Encoded protein: CASSLTVNTEAFF.

The gene calls are TRBV6-2 or TRBV6-3 and TRBJ2-1; 8 nucleotides line up with TRBD2. V shed 5 bases and J 0 bases; nucleotides not matched to a gene: 9. Per germline, CDR1 MNHEY and CDR2 SVGEGT. The CDR3 is 17 amino acids. CDR3 bases: TGTGCCAGCAGTACCAGGACGGCGGGGGGCTCCTACAATGAGCAGTTCTTC. This encodes CASSTRTAGGSYNEQFF.